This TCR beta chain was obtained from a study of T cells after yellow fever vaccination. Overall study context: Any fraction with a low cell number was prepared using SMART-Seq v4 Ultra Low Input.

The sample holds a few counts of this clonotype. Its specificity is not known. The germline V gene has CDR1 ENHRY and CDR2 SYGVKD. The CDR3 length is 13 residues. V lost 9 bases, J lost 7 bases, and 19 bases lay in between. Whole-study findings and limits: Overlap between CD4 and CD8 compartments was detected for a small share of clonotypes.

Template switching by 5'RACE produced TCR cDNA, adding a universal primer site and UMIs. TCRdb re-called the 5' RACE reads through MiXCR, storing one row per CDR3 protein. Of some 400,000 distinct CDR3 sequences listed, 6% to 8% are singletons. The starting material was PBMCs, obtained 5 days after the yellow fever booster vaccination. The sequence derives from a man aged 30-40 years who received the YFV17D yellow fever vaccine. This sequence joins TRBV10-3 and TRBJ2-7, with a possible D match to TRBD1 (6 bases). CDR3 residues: CAIASGTRGEQYF. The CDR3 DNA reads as TGTGCCATTGCCAGCGGAACAAGGGGGGAGCAGTACTTC.